This TCR beta chain is from a study of OX40 agonist ivuxolimab in advanced cancers. The protocol was immunoSEQ multiplex PCR, while the TCRdb copy is restricted to in-frame clones and leaves out a portion. This table holds some 74,000 clones, 85% found once. The sequencing here drew on CD4+ or CD8+ T cells sorted from blood, taken in a trial of the OX40 agonist ivuxolimab. The sequence came from an adult with an advanced solid tumor such as melanoma, head and neck, liver or kidney cancer.

CDR3 DNA sequence: TGTGCCAGCAGCCTACAGGGCGAGGGTGGCTACACCTTC. Amino acid sequence: CASSLQGEGGYTF. The chain employs TRBV2 and TRBJ1-2; TRBD1 is a possible D gene (6 bases). This CDR3 is built from 13 residues. CDR1 and CDR2 (germline): SNHLY, FYNNEI. V was trimmed by 6 bases and J by 7 bases, leaving 15 bases between them. The full variable domain, completed using reference TRBV2 and TRBJ1-2, is EPEVTQTPSHQVTQMGQEVILRCVPISNHLYFYWYRQILGQKVEFLVSFYNNEISEKSEIFDDQFSVERPDGSNFTLKIRSTKLEDSAMYFCASSLQGEGGYTFGSGTRLTVV.